Following are 18 T cell receptor beta chains from one sample sequenced in a study of tumor and adjacent non-tumor tissue in lung cancer. TCRbeta libraries were built with three rounds of nested PCR, modified from ARM-PCR. TCRdb reprocessed the multiplex PCR reads with MiXCR, giving one entry per CDR3 protein. The sample lists 40,000 or so distinct CDR3 sequences, 60% occurring once. No cell sorting was done before RNA was extracted from the tissue. More than 3 cm separated this lung sample from the edge of the tumor. Sequenced input: distant non-tumor lung tissue. These receptor sequences come from a man in his fifties or sixties with non-small cell lung cancer.

About this clonotype itself: A much larger clone differs by one base, so this may be a read error. Because it lacks the conserved phenylalanine or tryptophan at the end, this CDR3 is likely a read error. The chain links TRBV5-1 to TRBJ2-1; possibly TRBD2 for D (6 bases). The V end lost 4 bases, the J end lost 4 bases, and 18 bases lay between the germline ends. There are 16 residues in the CDR3. The germline gives CDR1 SGHRS, CDR2 YFSETQ. The DNA of the CDR3 is TGCGCCAGCAGCATCCGACTGCGGGGATCTTACAATGAGCAGTTCCTC. This codes for CASSIRLRGSYNEQFL.

In the case of this clonotype: A read error may account for a junction end that differs from germline. V gene TRBV29-1 combines with J gene TRBJ2-3, with 7 bases that match TRBD1. This CDR3 is 15 amino acids long. CDR1 and CDR2 (germline): SQVTM, ANQGSEA. The CDR3 nucleotides read TGCAGTGCGACCCCCGGGACAGAGGGCACAAATACGCAGTATTTT. It is translated as CSATPGTEGTNTQYF.

The table lists this clonotype with many counts. J is TRBJ2-5 and V is TRBV5-1, with TRBD2 identical over 12 bases. Germline V gene lookup returns CDR1 SGHRS and CDR2 YFSETQ. There are 17 residues in the CDR3. V trimming: 4 bases; J trimming: 4 bases; junction bases outside the gene matches: 11. This chain's CDR3 is CASSPGTSGLGVETQYF. CDR3 DNA sequence: TGCGCCAGCAGCCCTGGGACTAGCGGGCTAGGCGTAGAGACCCAGTACTTC.

The V gene is TRBV6-1, the J gene TRBJ2-3, with D uncertain. The V gene lost 3 bases and the J gene lost 2 bases, with 18 bases spanning the gap. CDR3 size: 17 residues. Germline CDR1 reads MNHNS; CDR2 reads SASEGT. The CDR3 region has the DNA TGTGCCAGCAGTGAGCTCGGAGACCTTAGGGCCACAGATACGCAGTATTTT. Translating gives CASSELGDLRATDTQYF.

This clonotype came up many times. The chain recombines TRBV6-5 with TRBJ2-7; a weak D match, TRBD2 (7 bases). In germline, CDR1 is MNHEY, CDR2 SVGAGI. V was clipped by 6 bases and J by 4 bases, with 22 bases between them. The CDR3 is 16 residues long. DNA for the CDR3: TGTGCCAGCAGCACTGCGGGGGCAGGGAGTAGGTACGAGCAGTACTTC. This sequence encodes CASSTAGAGSRYEQYF.

A remark on this clonotype: At one end the junction does not follow the germline gene, possibly because of a read error. The genes are TRBV11-1 and TRBJ2-1; a possible D gene is TRBD2 (6 bases). This CDR3 contains 16 residues. Germline V gives CDR1 SGHAT, CDR2 FQDESV (reference sequence). The CDR3 sequence: CASSSRGGGSYNDQFF. The CDR3 DNA sequence: TGTGCCAGCAGCTCCCGGGGAGGAGGTTCCTACAATGACCAGTTCTTC.

The chain carries TRBV6-1 and TRBJ2-3, with 10 bases lining up with TRBD1. With 6 bases clipped from V and 5 bases from J, the junction kept 8 bases outside the gene matches. Germline CDR1 MNHNS, CDR2 SASEGT. CDR3 size: 15 residues. CDR3 loop: CASRDNRDRGDTQYF. The CDR3 nucleotides are TGTGCCAGCAGGGACAACCGGGACAGGGGAGATACGCAGTATTTT.

As regards this clonotype: A much more abundant neighbour one base away suggests this may be a read error. V and J are TRBV5-1 and TRBJ2-1; 8 bases match TRBD2. The CDR3 loop spans 14 amino acids. After removal of 3 bases from V and 2 bases from J, the junction contained 1 base not matched to a gene. Germline lookup yields CDR1 SGHRS and CDR2 YFSETQ. This CDR3 is CASSYGRAYNEQFF. The CDR3 coding sequence is TGCGCCAGCAGCTACGGGAGGGCCTACAATGAGCAGTTCTTC.

The CDR3 DNA follows: TGTGCCAACAGTTTAAGCCACGGGTATAATGAGCAGTTCTTC. Amino acids: CANSLSHGYNEQFF. The V call is TRBV11-3, the J call TRBJ2-1; no firm D call. Germline lookup yields CDR1 SGHNT and CDR2 YENEEA. V lost 10 bases and J lost 7, with 20 bases in between. The CDR3 covers 14 residues.

In this sample, this clonotype turned up once. Germline and junction disagree at one end, which may indicate a read error. The chain uses TRBV4-2 and TRBJ2-3; 14 bases agree with TRBD2. In germline, CDR1 is LGHNA, CDR2 YNFKEQ. CDR3 length: 18 amino acids. CDR3 in DNA: TGTGTCAGCAGCCAAGATAGCGGACTAGCGGGGGGTGGAGATAGGCAGTATTTT. Translated, it gives CVSSQDSGLAGGGDRQYF.

This clonotype was observed once. One end of the junction does not line up with germline, which may come from a read error. V usage is TRBV11-2 and J usage is TRBJ2-3; no firm D call. The CDR3 is 19 residues long. Germline assignment: CDR1 SGHAT and CDR2 FQNNGV. The DNA of the CDR3 is TGTGCCAGCAGCTTATCTAGTGCGGCGAGATTACGAGGCACAGATACACAGTATTTT. It encodes CASSLSSAARLRGTDTQYF.

Note on this clonotype: It may be a read error: a sequence one base away is much more abundant. The J gene is TRBJ2-3, the V gene TRBV11-2; possible D gene TRBD2, 5 bases. Germline assignment: CDR1 SGHAT and CDR2 FQNNGV. The CDR3 covers 15 residues. The CDR3 DNA reads TGTGCCAGCAGCTTAGTAGGCGGACTCACAGATACGCCGTATTTT. It codes for CASSLVGGLTDTPYF.

On this clonotype itself: One base away lies a much larger clone, so this may be a sequencing read error. The CDR3 end shows no conserved phenylalanine or tryptophan, and so a read error is likely. Here the CDR3 reads CSVDGYRGTEAFS. The CDR3 coding sequence is TGCAGCGTTGACGGCTACAGGGGCACTGAAGCTTTCTCT. The chain carries TRBV29-1 and TRBJ1-1; 7 nucleotides match TRBD1. The V segment lost 3 bases and the J segment 4 bases; nucleotides outside the gene matches: 5. CDR3 size: 13 residues. Looked up from germline, CDR1 is SQVTM and CDR2 is ANQGSEA.

This clonotype showed up many times. The rearrangement uses TRBV5-1 and TRBJ1-1, with D possibly matching TRBD1 (5 bases). Germline V CDR1 and CDR2: SGHRS, YFSETQ. This CDR3 has 13 amino acids. With 4 bases removed from V and 10 bases from J, the gap between germline ends came to 17 bases. CDR3 coding DNA: TGCGCCAGCAGCGCGGGACTCCGAGAAACAGCTTTCTTT. Translating it yields CASSAGLRETAFF.

The chain links TRBV18 to TRBJ2-1; 8 bases map to TRBD2. This CDR3 has 15 amino acids. J gave up 5 bases and V 8 bases, and 11 bases lay outside the gene matches. The V gene's germline CDR1 is KGHSH and CDR2 LQKENI. The CDR3 coding sequence is TGTGCCAGCACATCGGGAGCGGGAGTGAACAATGAGCAGTTCTTC. Translation: CASTSGAGVNNEQFF.

In its sample, this clonotype was seen many times. This may come from a read error, since a much larger clone is one base off. The CDR3 does not end in the conserved phenylalanine or tryptophan, so this is likely a read error. The chain employs TRBV11-2 and TRBJ2-7; D may be TRBD2 (5 bases). The V gene's germline CDR1 is SGHAT and CDR2 FQNNGV. The CDR3 length is 12 residues. V was cut by 1 base and J by 9 bases, with 10 bases left in between. CDR3 sequence reads: CASSLVGRGQYS. The CDR3, as DNA: TGTGCCAGCAGCTTAGTGGGTCGGGGGCAGTACTCC.

This clonotype was seen a handful of times. A single base separates this from a much larger clone, so it may be a read error. The CDR3, as DNA: TGTGCCAGCAGTTCCCAGGGCCAGATTGGTACGCAGTATTTT. This translates into CASSSQGQIGTQYF. V gene TRBV12-3 or TRBV12-4 combines with J gene TRBJ2-3; D may be TRBD1 (5 bases). V was pared by 4 bases and J by 8 bases, with 16 bases between. The CDR3 totals 14 residues.

In regard to this clonotype: Mismatch with germline at one junction end may stem from a read error. This chain connects TRBV7-9 to TRBJ2-1; 13 bases map to TRBD2. This CDR3 has 18 amino acids. CDR1 and CDR2 (germline): SEHNR, FQNEAQ (reference sequence). The CDR3 nucleotides read TGTGCCAGCACCTTGCCCGGGACTAGCGGGATGAGTGGTCATGAGCAGTTATTC. Its protein is CASTLPGTSGMSGHEQLF.